The TCR beta chain described here comes from a study of T cells after yellow fever vaccination. Overall study context: Fractions of low cell number were prepared using SMART-Seq v4 Ultra Low Input.

Study-wide points: In post-booster samples, most primary-vaccination clones reappeared (96% CD4, approximately 91% CD8).

In its sample, this clonotype was seen a few times. Its antigen is undetermined. The CDR3 totals 16 residues. Making TCR cDNA involved 5'RACE template switching, which added UMIs and a universal primer site. TCRdb reprocessed the 5' RACE reads via MiXCR and lists one record per CDR3 protein. Of 250,000 to 350,000 distinct CDR3 sequences detected, around 6.8% appear once; the ten largest clones hold 15% to 20%. The clonotype originates from a man aged 18 to 29 who received the YFV17D yellow fever vaccine. The gene calls are TRBV21-1 and TRBJ2-1. TRBV21-1 is deemed a pseudogene. This material consisted of PBMCs, taken 45 days after the first yellow fever vaccination. This CDR3 is CASSRSRGPSYNEQFF. DNA of the CDR3: TGTGCCAGCAGCAGGTCTCGAGGACCCTCCTACAATGAGCAGTTCTTC.